The rows below give T cell receptor beta chains drawn from one sample of a study of cytomegalovirus exposure and HLA in healthy donors. The repertoire was sequenced with immunoSEQ multiplex PCR; TCRdb's copy has only in-frame clones and lacks some. The repertoire consists of 150,000 to 200,000 clones, with around 83% occurring once and the leading ten covering about 3.8%. Input material: PBMCs. These receptors all come from a man in his fifties or sixties in good health and CMV-seropositive. The CDR3 runs from the conserved cysteine through the conserved F or W. D genes are given only for firm matches. The listing skips clone size in some rows; elsewhere it reads once, few, many or a size class.

J,V,D,size,DNA,CDR3
TRBJ1-5,TRBV25-1,TRBD1,.,TGTGCCAGCAGTGGGGACAGGGCCAAACAGCCCCAGCATTTT,CASSGDRAKQPQHF
TRBJ2-7,TRBV7-9,.,.,TGTGCCAGCAGCCACCCGCGGGGCTACGAGCAGTACTTC,CASSHPRGYEQYF
TRBJ2-6,TRBV15,TRBD1,.,TGTGCCACCAGCGGCAGACAGGGGGACGGGGCCAACGTCCTGACTTTC,CATSGRQGDGANVLTF
TRBJ1-1,TRBV10-3,.,.,TGTGCCATCAGTGAGGGCCGGGATGAAGCTTTCTTT,CAISEGRDEAFF
TRBJ2-5,TRBV23-1,TRBD1,once,TGCGCCAGCAGTCAAAGACCGGACAGGGGGCTTCCTCCTCGAGGGTCGGGAGAGACCCAGTACTTC,CASSQRPDRGLPPRGSGETQYF
TRBJ1-1,TRBV28,.,.,TGTGCCAGCAGTTTGGGGGGGAAGAACACTGAAGCTTTCTTT,CASSLGGKNTEAFF
TRBJ1-5,TRBV30,.,.,TGTGCCTGGACTACGCAGCCCCAGCATTTT,CAWTTQPQHF
TRBJ2-3,TRBV5-5,TRBD1,.,TGTGCCAGCAGCGACCGGACAGGGGTTATGGCAGATACGCAGTATTTT,CASSDRTGVMADTQYF
TRBJ2-5,TRBV14,TRBD2,once,TGTGCCAGCAGCCGCCGGGACTACGAAGAGACCCAGTACTTC,CASSRRDYEETQYF
TRBJ2-6,TRBV5-8,.,once,TGTGCCAGCAGCTTGGGGAGCTCTGGGGCCAACGTCCTGACTTTC,CASSLGSSGANVLTF
TRBJ1-1,TRBV2,TRBD1,.,TGTGCCAGGACGGACAGGGAGATGAACACTGAAGCTTTCTTT,CARTDREMNTEAFF
TRBJ1-5,TRBV6-1,.,few,TGTGCCAGCAGTGACTATCGGGGAAATCAGCCCCAGCATTTT,CASSDYRGNQPQHF
TRBJ1-5,TRBV25-1,TRBD1,.,TGTGCCAGCAGTGAAGTCGGACAGGCTCAGCCCCAGCATTTT,CASSEVGQAQPQHF
TRBJ1-6,TRBV6-1,.,.,TGTGCCAGCAGTGAGCTAGTACAGGGAAGTAATTCACCCCTCCACTTT,CASSELVQGSNSPLHF
TRBJ2-7,TRBV4-1,TRBD2,.,TGCGCCAGCAGCCAAGAGGGGGTACTTGCGGGAGAACTCGGGTACGAGCAGTACTTC,CASSQEGVLAGELGYEQYF
TRBJ2-1,TRBV9,.,once,TGTGCCAGCAGCGTATTAGCGGGACAGAATGAGCAGTTCTTC,CASSVLAGQNEQFF
TRBJ2-7,TRBV10-3,TRBD1,.,TGTGCCATCAGTGAATCGGGACAGGGGGCCTACGAGCAGTACTTC,CAISESGQGAYEQYF
TRBJ2-7,TRBV4-3,TRBD1,few,TGCGCCAGCAGCACGGACAGGCGTATGGAGCAGTACTTC,CASSTDRRMEQYF
TRBJ2-2,TRBV5-4,TRBD1,.,TGTGCCAGCAGCCCCCCGTCCGGGACAGGGGGCTCCGGGGAGCTGTTTTTT,CASSPPSGTGGSGELFF
TRBJ1-2,TRBV13,.,.,TGTGCCAGCAGCTTAGGTCGCGGGTTAGATGGCTACACCTTC,CASSLGRGLDGYTF
TRBJ1-1,TRBV5-4,.,few,TGTGCCAGCACCCTGAGACAGGATGGTACCGCTGAAGCTTTCTTT,CASTLRQDGTAEAFF
TRBJ1-2,TRBV6-5,TRBD1,.,TGTGCCAGCAGGACCCGCCAACAGGGGTACTATGGCTACACCTTC,CASRTRQQGYYGYTF
TRBJ2-5,TRBV5-1,.,once,TGCGCCAGCAGCTTGGCTAGTCAGAAAGAGACCCAGTACTTC,CASSLASQKETQYF
TRBJ1-1,TRBV7-9,.,few,TGTGCCAGCAGCTTTCTAATGACAGGGAACACTGAAGCTTTCTTT,CASSFLMTGNTEAFF
TRBJ2-7,TRBV19,TRBD1,.,TGTGCCAGTAGTATAACTTTTGGGGCAGGGGGCTTCGACGAGCAGTACTTC,CASSITFGAGGFDEQYF
TRBJ2-2,TRBV11-2,TRBD1,.,TGTGCCAGCAGCTTACGGACAGGGGGCTTCGGGGAGCTGTTTTTT,CASSLRTGGFGELFF
TRBJ1-2,TRBV28,.,few,TGTGCCAGCAGACCCTCCTCGGGCAGGGTCTTTGGCTACACCTTC,CASRPSSGRVFGYTF
TRBJ2-3,TRBV9,.,few,TGTGCCAGCAGCGTAGCCAGGTCTAGCACAGATACGCAGTATTTT,CASSVARSSTDTQYF